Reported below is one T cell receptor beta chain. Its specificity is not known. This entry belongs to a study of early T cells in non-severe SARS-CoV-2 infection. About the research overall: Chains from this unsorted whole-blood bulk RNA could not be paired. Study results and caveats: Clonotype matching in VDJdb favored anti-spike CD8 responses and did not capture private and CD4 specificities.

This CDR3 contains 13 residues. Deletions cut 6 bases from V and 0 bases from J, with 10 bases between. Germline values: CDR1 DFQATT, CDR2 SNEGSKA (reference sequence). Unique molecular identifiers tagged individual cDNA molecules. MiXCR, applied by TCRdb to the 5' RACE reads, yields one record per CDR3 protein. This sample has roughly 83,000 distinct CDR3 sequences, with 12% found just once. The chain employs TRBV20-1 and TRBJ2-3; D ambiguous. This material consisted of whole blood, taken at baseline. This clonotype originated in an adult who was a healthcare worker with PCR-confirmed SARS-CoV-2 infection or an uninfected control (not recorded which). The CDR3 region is CSAHHPSTDTQYF. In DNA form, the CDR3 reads TGCAGTGCCCACCACCCGAGCACAGATACGCAGTATTTT.